The entry that follows covers one T cell receptor (beta chain) sequence. TCRdb's table, derived via immunoSEQ multiplex PCR, lists solely in-frame clones and lacks some. Counted here are 60,000 to 70,000 clones, around 90% occurring once; the ten biggest clones make up 1.9%. This specimen comes from a study of OX40 agonist ivuxolimab in advanced cancers. About the research overall: Participants, about 83% male, averaged roughly 60 years of age, ranging from roughly 20 to 85. Three patients showed partial responses: one hepatocellular carcinoma and two cutaneous melanoma cases.

The CDR3 consists of 12 residues. Trimming took 4 bases from V and 5 from J, leaving 9 bases between them. Germline CDR1 is MGHDK and CDR2 is SYGVNS. Source: CD4+ or CD8+ T cells sorted from blood, taken in a trial of the OX40 agonist ivuxolimab. This receptor was obtained from an adult with an advanced solid tumor such as melanoma, head and neck, liver or kidney cancer. This rearrangement joins TRBV25-1 to TRBJ2-7; D ambiguous. The CDR3 region has the DNA TGTGCCAGCAGTGCCAACACCAACGAGCAGTACTTC. Translated, it gives CASSANTNEQYF.